Each of the 18 T cell receptor beta chains below was sequenced from the same sample in a study of T cell changes during pregnancy in multiple sclerosis. TCRdb's table, derived via immunoSEQ multiplex PCR, lists solely in-frame clones and lacks some. The repertoire consists of about 40,000 clones, with over 80% occurring once and the leading ten covering roughly 5%. This specimen consisted of peripheral blood, obtained in the first trimester of pregnancy. The receptors shown here come from a female donor in good health, enrolled as a control in a pregnancy study.

This clone was counted once. The junction departs from germline at one end; a sequencing error may be responsible. The V call is TRBV27, the J call TRBJ1-3; maybe TRBD1 (6 bases). CDR1 is MNHEY, CDR2 SMNVEV, per germline (reference sequence). The CDR3 consists of 15 residues. DNA for the CDR3: TGTGCCAGCTGTTTTCAGGGGCTCTCTGGAAACACCATATATTTT. Translating it yields CASCFQGLSGNTIYF.

This clone appeared a few times. The V call is TRBV6-5, the J call TRBJ1-6, with 10 bases matching TRBD1. V was pared by 4 bases and J by 7 bases, with 4 bases of the junction left unmatched. The CDR3 is 15 amino acids. Germline assignment: CDR1 MNHEY and CDR2 SVGAGI. The CDR3 sequence: CASSSRGQGNSPLHF. The CDR3 nucleotides are TGTGCCAGCAGTTCCAGGGGACAGGGGAATTCACCCCTCCACTTT.

The V call is TRBV27, the J call TRBJ2-7; TRBD1 aligns across 10 bases. V lost 5 bases and J lost 3; bases outside the gene matches: 7. The CDR3 contains 15 residues. Per the germline V gene, CDR1 is MNHEY and CDR2 is SMNVEV (reference sequence). As DNA, the CDR3 is TGTGCCAGCAGTCTATGGGGGACAGGGGACTACGAGCAGTACTTC. Protein: CASSLWGTGDYEQYF.

The J gene is TRBJ2-1, the V gene TRBV29-1, with 12 bases that match TRBD2. This CDR3 has 13 residues. The germline gives CDR1 SQVTM, CDR2 ANQGSEA. V shed 4 bases, J shed 9 bases, and the junction held 4 bases outside the gene matches. This chain's CDR3 is CSVGTSGGSEQFF. In DNA form, the CDR3 reads TGCAGCGTTGGCACTAGCGGGGGGAGTGAGCAGTTCTTC.

The gene calls are TRBV18 and TRBJ2-7, with D possibly TRBD1 on 5 matching bases. CDR3 length: 14 amino acids. Germline V gene data show CDR1 as KGHSH and CDR2 as LQKENI. With 2 bases removed from V and 3 bases from J, the gap between germline ends came to 11 bases. The CDR3 DNA follows: TGTGCCAGCTCACCATCCAGGGATGGCTACGAGCAGTACTTC. Amino acid sequence: CASSPSRDGYEQYF.

This clone has only a few counts. The chain carries TRBV6-1 and TRBJ1-1; no firm D call. This CDR3 comprises 14 residues. Trimming removed 3 bases at V and 0 bases at J, with 8 bases between. Germline V gene data show CDR1 as MNHNS and CDR2 as SASEGT. The CDR3 DNA reads TGTGCCAGCAGTGAGTCGGAGTTGAACACTGAAGCTTTCTTT. Translating gives CASSESELNTEAFF.

V usage is TRBV4-2 and J usage is TRBJ1-1; D possibly corresponds to TRBD1 (6 bases). With 5 bases removed from V and 4 bases from J, the gap between germline ends came to 17 bases. CDR3 size: 15 residues. Per germline, CDR1 LGHNA and CDR2 YNFKEQ. The CDR3 reads CASSLSQGFGTEAFF. CDR3 in DNA: TGTGCCAGCAGCTTGTCACAGGGATTTGGCACTGAAGCTTTCTTT.

The chain recombines TRBV10-2 with TRBJ2-7; TRBD1 is a possible D gene (7 bases). Germline-derived CDR1 and CDR2 are WSHSY and SAAADI. V lost 6 bases and J lost 2, with 23 bases in between. The CDR3 length is 17 residues. CDR3 sequence (DNA): TGCGCCAGCAGGGGGGGACGAGACAGGGCTAGCCCCTACGAGCAGTACTTC. Protein sequence: CASRGGRDRASPYEQYF.

The chain joins TRBV9 to TRBJ2-1; D gene ambiguous. The CDR3 spans 12 residues. Trimming pared 0 bases from V and 7 bases from J, leaving 5 bases between. Germline-derived CDR1 and CDR2 are SGDLS and YYNGEE. CDR3 region: CASSVDSNEQFF. CDR3 DNA: TGTGCCAGCAGCGTAGACTCAAATGAGCAGTTCTTC.

The chain employs TRBV19 and TRBJ2-7; 7 bases align to TRBD1. The V gene's germline CDR1 is LNHDA and CDR2 SQIVND (reference sequence). The CDR3 contains 13 residues. V shed 6 bases and J 6 bases; nucleotides not matched to a gene: 8. The CDR3 bases are TGTGCCAGTAGGATTGGGACAGTCGGCGAGCAGTACTTC. It specifies CASRIGTVGEQYF.

The genes are TRBV21-1 and TRBJ1-4; whether TRBD1, the table's D call, matches the DNA was not checked. TRBV21-1 represents a pseudogene. The CDR3 is 14 residues long. CDR3: CASSHGATTGKLFF. CDR3 sequence (DNA): TGTGCCAGCAGCCATGGGGCTACAACGGGAAAACTGTTTTTT.

Here the CDR3 DNA reads TGTGCCAGTAGTATTTCTGACAGGGGGAAGAGGCCCCAGCATTTT. Its translation: CASSISDRGKRPQHF. This chain connects TRBV19 to TRBJ1-5; TRBD1 matches 9 bases. With V trimmed by 3 bases and J by 9 bases, 9 bases remained unmatched. The CDR3 length is 15 residues. The germline CDR1 and CDR2 sequences are LNHDA and SQIVND (reference sequence).

This rearrangement joins TRBV6-6 to TRBJ2-3, with no clear D. This CDR3 region has 13 residues. Trimming cost V 6 bases and J 4 bases, with 11 bases left between them. The V gene's germline CDR1 is MNHNY and CDR2 SVGAGI (reference sequence). The CDR3 nucleotides read TGTGCCAGCAGCCCCTCCGTAGCAGATACGCAGTATTTT. It codes for CASSPSVADTQYF.

V is TRBV21-1 and J is TRBJ2-7; the D call TRBD1 from the table was never checked on the DNA. TRBV21-1 constitutes a pseudogene. The CDR3 length is 15 residues. The DNA of the CDR3 is TGTGCCAGCAGCAAATCGACAGGGGCCCCCTACGAGCAGTACTTC. Its translation: CASSKSTGAPYEQYF.

The chain has TRBV7-2 and TRBJ2-7, with TRBD2 matching 10 bases. CDR3 size: 15 residues. Trimming removed 5 bases from V and 0 bases from J; junction bases left unmatched: 4. Germline V CDR1 and CDR2: SGHTA, FQGNSA. The CDR3 coding sequence is TGTGCCAGCAGCGCGGGACTAGCGTTCTCCTACGAGCAGTACTTC. Encoded protein: CASSAGLAFSYEQYF.

The chain carries TRBV7-2 and TRBJ1-5; D not resolved. Trimming pared 3 bases from V and 1 base from J, leaving 10 bases between. There are 15 residues in the CDR3. Germline V gives CDR1 SGHTA, CDR2 FQGNSA. CDR3 amino acids: CASSFAGRSNQPQHF. In DNA form, the CDR3 reads TGTGCCAGCAGCTTCGCGGGGAGAAGCAATCAGCCCCAGCATTTT.

The V and J genes are TRBV7-8 and TRBJ2-3; the match to TRBD2 covers 11 bases. V was pared by 7 bases and J by 5 bases, with 8 bases of the junction left unmatched. The CDR3 length is 15 residues. The germline gives CDR1 SGHVS, CDR2 FQNEAQ. This CDR3 reads CASTRLAGTEDTQYF. DNA of the CDR3: TGTGCCAGCACCAGACTAGCGGGAACGGAAGATACGCAGTATTTT. The full variable domain, completed using reference TRBV7-8 and TRBJ2-3, is GAGVSQSPRYKVAKRGQDVALRCDPISGHVSLFWYQQALGQGPEFLTYFQNEAQLDKSGLPSDRFFAERPEGSVSTLKIQRTQQEDSAVYLCASTRLAGTEDTQYFGPGTRLTVL.

This clone was detected only once. This specimen includes other DNA sequences encoding the same CDR3. The rearrangement uses TRBV9 and TRBJ1-4, with D possibly being TRBD1 (6 bases). Germline V CDR1 and CDR2: SGDLS, YYNGEE. The germline V and J ends were trimmed by 0 bases and 7 bases, with 13 bases remaining between them. The CDR3 has 15 residues. CDR3 region: CASSVGGGRGEKLFF. CDR3 in DNA: TGTGCCAGCAGCGTAGGAGGGGGACGGGGTGAAAAACTGTTTTTT.